This T cell receptor (beta chain) was found in a study of T-cell reconstitution after alpha-beta-depleted transplantation in children. A TCRbeta library incorporating unique molecular identifiers was prepared. One entry per CDR3 protein, called by TCRdb with MiXCR from the PCR reads. The profile shows fewer than 1 million distinct CDR3 sequences, around 15% of them singletons. V lost 0 bases and J 6 bases, leaving 27 bases between the germline ends. Germline CDR1 and CDR2: LGHNT and FRNRAP. The CDR3 has 19 amino acids. The sample consisted of PBMCs, mostly from graft donor cells, taken 360 days after TCRalphabeta/CD19-depleted stem cell transplant. The sequence derives from a male patient between 5 and 17 years old who had a stem cell transplant for acute lymphoblastic leukemia, so the T cells may come from the graft donor. The chain has TRBV12-5 and TRBJ2-7, with D maybe TRBD2 (6 bases). CDR3 sequence reads: CASGLVGDVLGRRVGEQYF. In DNA form, the CDR3 reads TGTGCTAGTGGTTTGGTAGGGGACGTCCTCGGGCGGAGGGTTGGCGAGCAGTACTTC.